Each of the 20 T cell receptor beta chains below was sequenced from the same sample in a study of T cell responses to AZD1222 COVID-19 vaccine. Measured with immunoSEQ multiplex PCR; TCRdb has only the in-frame clones, and not every one. The data contain around 95,000 clones, about nine tenths of them singletons. The specimen comprised peripheral blood, sampled on day 0 of AZD1222 vaccination. Every receptor here comes from an adult in good health.

V and J are TRBV9 and TRBJ2-1; TRBD2 matches at 7 bases. This CDR3 is 17 amino acids long. Germline assignment: CDR1 SGDLS and CDR2 YYNGEE. With V trimmed by 4 bases and J by 5 bases, 15 bases remained unmatched. Here the CDR3 DNA reads TGTGCCAGCAGCCTTCCTTACCCGGGGGGAAATAACAATGAGCAGTTCTTC. Amino acids: CASSLPYPGGNNNEQFF.

This sequence joins TRBV6-5 and TRBJ2-3, with D unresolved. The CDR3 is 14 amino acids. CDR1 is MNHEY, CDR2 SVGAGI, per germline. V shed 2 bases and J shed 4 bases, with 10 bases lying between them. DNA of the CDR3: TGTGCCAGCAGTTACGGTGGTTCCCCAGATACGCAGTATTTT. Translating gives CASSYGGSPDTQYF.

The chain employs TRBV3-1 (or the pseudogene TRBV3-2) and TRBJ1-5; D may be TRBD1 (6 bases). The germline V and J ends were trimmed by 1 base and 1 base, with 11 bases remaining between them. CDR1 and CDR2 from the germline V gene are LGHDT and YNNKEL (reference sequence). The CDR3 has 16 residues. CDR3 bases: TGTGCCAGCAGCCAAGGGCAGGGGTCGAGCAATCAGCCCCAGCATTTT. Translating gives CASSQGQGSSNQPQHF.

The rearrangement uses TRBV5-1 and TRBJ2-3, with D perhaps TRBD1 or TRBD2 (5 bases each). V was pared by 4 bases and J by 0 bases, with 9 bases between. The CDR3 loop spans 14 amino acids. Germline values: CDR1 SGHRS, CDR2 YFSETQ. The CDR3 is CASSVRDSTDTQYF. The CDR3 DNA reads TGCGCCAGCAGCGTACGGGACAGCACAGATACGCAGTATTTT.

This chain links TRBV2 with TRBJ2-1, with D hard to call. CDR3 length: 14 amino acids. Germline-derived CDR1 and CDR2 are SNHLY and FYNNEI. Between the trimmed V and J ends, which lost 5 bases and 8 bases, there was a span of 16 bases. The CDR3 sequence: CASSRTRATHEQFF. As DNA, the CDR3 is TGTGCCAGCAGTCGAACACGGGCGACTCATGAGCAGTTCTTC.

The chain joins TRBV5-4 to TRBJ2-1; 8 bases agree with TRBD2. CDR3 length: 13 residues. CDR1 is SGHNT, CDR2 YYREEE, per germline (reference sequence). J lost 6 bases, V lost 4 bases, and 3 bases had no gene match. CDR3 nucleotides: TGTGCCAGCAGCATCGGGAGGGGCAATGAGCAGTTCTTC. This encodes CASSIGRGNEQFF.

This chain joins TRBV27 and TRBJ1-5; D remains ambiguous. Trimming stripped 0 bases from V and 7 bases from J, with 10 bases between. Germline V gene sequence: CDR1 MNHEY, CDR2 SMNVEV (reference sequence). The CDR3 has 14 residues. CDR3 sequence (DNA): TGTGCCAGCAGTTTATCGATTTCAGAGCAGCCCCAGCATTTT. This encodes CASSLSISEQPQHF.

CDR3 in DNA: TGTGCCAGCAGAAACAGGGGAGGATCGAGCACAGATACGCAGTATTTT. Its translation: CASRNRGGSSTDTQYF. This chain links TRBV27 with TRBJ2-3, with D perhaps matching TRBD1 (7 bases). Germline CDR1 and CDR2: MNHEY and SMNVEV (reference sequence). The V end was cut by 6 bases, the J end by 0 bases, with 16 bases between. The CDR3 runs 16 residues.

The CDR3: CASSLLDMNTEAFF. The CDR3 region has the DNA TGCGCCAGCAGCTTGTTGGACATGAACACTGAAGCTTTCTTT. This chain links TRBV5-1 with TRBJ1-1; perhaps TRBD1 as D (5 bases). The CDR3 has 14 residues. Germline assignment: CDR1 SGHRS and CDR2 YFSETQ. With 1 base removed from V and 0 bases from J, the gap between germline ends came to 7 bases.

The J gene is TRBJ2-2, the V gene TRBV7-3; 10 bases match TRBD2. J was trimmed by 1 base and V by 5 bases; bases with no gene match: 4. Germline V gene lookup returns CDR1 SGHTA and CDR2 FQGTGA. CDR3 length equals 16 residues. CDR3 sequence: CASSRRLAGNTGELFF. In nucleotides, the CDR3 is TGTGCCAGCAGCAGACGACTAGCGGGGAACACCGGGGAGCTGTTTTTT.

The chain joins TRBV4-1 to TRBJ1-5; tentative D call: TRBD1 (5 bases). CDR1 is MGHRA, CDR2 YSYEKL, per germline. The CDR3 consists of 18 residues. Trimming pared 3 bases from V and 0 bases from J, leaving 18 bases between. CDR3 coding DNA: TGCGCCAGCAGCCAGTCCGGCCCGGGGGGGGGTAGCAATCAGCCCCAGCATTTT. Encoded protein: CASSQSGPGGGSNQPQHF.

This clone was observed many times. The CDR3 nucleotides read TGTGCCAGCAGAAAGAACACCGGGGAGCTGTTTTTT. It specifies CASRKNTGELFF. The chain employs TRBV5-6 and TRBJ2-2; D gene unclear. This CDR3 spans 12 amino acids. V lost 5 bases to trimming and J lost 1 base, with 3 bases between them. Germline V gives CDR1 SGHDT, CDR2 YYEEEE.

This clone is judged medium-sized (0.01 to 0.1%). V gene TRBV19 combines with J gene TRBJ1-5; D is uncertain. From germline, CDR1 is LNHDA and CDR2 SQIVND (reference sequence). Trimming stripped 7 bases from V and 2 bases from J, with 12 bases between. There are 14 residues in the CDR3. For the CDR3, the DNA is TGTGCCAGTAATGGACTGAAACGCAATCAGCCCCAGCATTTT. Protein sequence: CASNGLKRNQPQHF.

V usage is TRBV13 and J usage is TRBJ2-5; 9 bases fit TRBD2. Germline assignment: CDR1 PRHDT and CDR2 FYEKMQ (reference sequence). The CDR3 spans 15 residues. V shed 6 bases, J shed 2 bases, and the junction held 7 bases outside the gene matches. This CDR3 reads CASSPGTSLQETQYF. CDR3 in DNA: TGTGCCAGCAGTCCCGGGACTAGCTTACAAGAGACCCAGTACTTC.

The V gene is TRBV10-3, the J gene TRBJ1-6, with TRBD1 matching over 7 bases. This CDR3 contains 15 residues. The V segment lost 7 bases and the J segment 9 bases; nucleotides outside the gene matches: 12. Germline values: CDR1 ENHRY, CDR2 SYGVKD. The CDR3 loop is CAINKGEGGASPLHF. The CDR3 DNA reads TGTGCCATCAACAAGGGGGAAGGGGGCGCTTCACCCCTCCACTTT.

The chain couples TRBV5-1 to TRBJ2-5; D tentatively fits TRBD1 or TRBD2 (5 bases each). This CDR3 is built from 14 residues. Germline-derived CDR1 and CDR2 are SGHRS and YFSETQ. The ends were cut back, 1 base at V and 3 bases at J, with 10 bases in the middle. The CDR3 DNA reads as TGCGCCAGCAGCTTGACGGGACCAGAAGAGACCCAGTACTTC. Amino acids: CASSLTGPEETQYF.

This chain uses TRBV28 with TRBJ1-4; TRBD1 matches 8 bases. The germline gives CDR1 MDHEN, CDR2 SYDVKM. This CDR3 has 12 amino acids. The V gene end was trimmed by 6 bases and the J gene end by 8 bases; junction bases not matched to a gene: 2. The CDR3: CASRGTGEKLFF. DNA for the CDR3: TGTGCCAGCAGGGGGACAGGAGAAAAACTGTTTTTT.

This chain's CDR3 is CASSDFPFHSGNTIYF. The DNA of the CDR3 is TGTGCCAGCAGTGATTTCCCATTTCACTCTGGAAACACCATATATTTT. This sequence joins TRBV2 and TRBJ1-3; D is unresolved. The CDR3 covers 16 residues. Germline V gene sequence: CDR1 SNHLY, CDR2 FYNNEI. V lost 3 bases, J lost 0 bases, and 12 bases lay in between.

In the case of this clone: In the same sample, other DNA sequences code for this CDR3. The V gene is TRBV18, the J gene TRBJ2-2, with 11 bases aligning to TRBD2. The CDR3 has 16 residues. V dropped 3 bases and J dropped 3; count of bases not matched to a gene: 3. Germline CDR1 KGHSH, CDR2 LQKENI. CDR3 loop: CASSPTSGSYTGELFF. In DNA form, the CDR3 reads TGTGCCAGCTCACCTACTAGCGGGAGCTACACCGGGGAGCTGTTTTTT.

This clone was seen a few times. The J gene is TRBJ2-2, the V gene TRBV19; 16 nucleotides agree with TRBD2. CDR1 and CDR2 from the germline V gene are LNHDA and SQIVND (reference sequence). V dropped 5 bases and J dropped 2; count of bases not matched to a gene: 8. This CDR3 is built from 19 residues. The CDR3 DNA reads TGTGCCAGTAGTCCCTCGGGACTAGCGGGAGGGCCTAACACCGGGGAGCTGTTTTTT. Its protein is CASSPSGLAGGPNTGELFF.